This T cell receptor (beta chain) was identified during a study of blood T cells in healthy people across ages. Study-level results: Estimates of diversity drawn from one million T cells were considered underestimates.

The second PCR ran roughly 6 to 11 cycles with a sample-barcoded 5' primer and J-beta primers. TCRdb itself ran the 5' RACE reads through MiXCR, one entry per CDR3 protein. The sample lists roughly 500,000 distinct CDR3 sequences; less than 25% were seen once. Trimming at V came to 7 bases and at J to 6 bases, leaving 11 bases not matched to a gene. The CDR3 totals 13 residues. CDR1 SQVTM and CDR2 ANQGSEA come from the germline V gene. Points on this clonotype: As yet, its antigen is unknown.

The same data also contributed to another study, on T cells of mothers and their children. From that second work: Reads obtained per mother exceeded 9.5 million TCR beta CDR3 reads, with about 3 million obtained per child.

The origin of this receptor is a boy aged 5-17 years in good health. Sequenced material: blood. The chain has TRBV29-1 and TRBJ2-7; 8 positions match TRBD2. CDR3 in DNA: TGCAGCGCCAAGCCGAACCGGGAGGGCGAGCAGTACTTC. Protein sequence: CSAKPNREGEQYF.